One T cell receptor beta chain is described in this entry. Its antigen is unknown. No much larger clonotype is one base removed from it; base qualities were not supplied. The entry originates in a study of vaccination and CD4 T cells after COVID-19 (dated by TCRdb to 2021 to 2024). About the full investigation: Every convalescent patient had a positive nasal swab PCR test for SARS-CoV-2, with mild disease in several patients and severe disease in one. Control cultures received a CEFX viral epitope pool as the positive control, an HIV-1 Nef peptide pool as the negative control, or no peptide. The convalescent cohort comprised six males and four females, including two Hispanic individuals, seven Caucasians, two Asians and one multiracial person. In 9 to 11 COVID-19 convalescent patients and several infection-naive healthy vaccine recipients, researchers compared the spike-specific CD4+ TCR repertoire from before mRNA vaccination with the repertoire from after. Each participant got two doses of either the Pfizer-BioNTech BNT162b2 vaccine (n=8) or the Moderna mRNA-1273 vaccine (n=2). Post-COVID blood samples from convalescent patients were collected a median of roughly 100 days after diagnosis, with a range of 35 to 161 days. For stimulating the cultures, overlapping spike peptide pools were used, derived from SARS-CoV-2 as well as from the common cold coronaviruses HCoV-NL63, HCoV-OC43 and HCoV-229E. Post-vaccine blood samples were collected a median of about 11 weeks after the second vaccine dose, ranging from roughly 13 to 250 days. General findings and caveats noted by the study authors: Among the post-vaccine SARS-CoV-2-reactive clones in convalescent patients, a median about 86% showed up only after vaccination, which suggests vaccine-specific priming. The number of convalescent patients in the study was relatively small, and the study did not examine early timepoints following natural infection. Of the vaccine-specific clones in convalescent patients, 304 of 307, or nearly all, reacted only to SARS-CoV-2 spike and did not cross-react with common cold coronaviruses. Although the median number of SARS-CoV-2-reactive clonotypes went up from 21 after infection to about 38 after vaccination, the increase was not significant.

Library construction relied on PCR. At the Johns Hopkins FTIC core, DNA from the cultured CD4+ T cells underwent TCR sequencing with the Oncomine TCR Beta short-read assay. Genomic DNA was extracted from the cultured CD4+ T cells with the QIAamp micro DNA kit. Oncomine TCR Beta libraries from cultured CD4+ T cells were pooled with unique dual indexes and sequenced on an Illumina iSeq 100. As for the authors' bioinformatics: Non-productive sequences were removed, and CDR3s not starting with C, not ending with F or W, or shorter than 7 amino acids were discarded. The MANAFEST web application identified antigen-specific clonotypes by comparing peptide-stimulated wells against reference wells and other culture wells. An FDR below 0.05, an odds ratio above 5, and a productive frequency above 0.1% in at least two of three replicate wells were required for clones to be considered positive. Cross-reactive clonotypes were defined as significantly expanded in both SARS-CoV-2 spike wells and at least one common cold coronavirus spike condition. CDR3 homology was assessed with Levenshtein distances (stringdist) and unrooted phylogenetic trees (ape) in R version 3.6.1. TCRdb cleaned the public reads at Q25 with fastp, built clones with MiXCR and kept in-frame beta chains. Each entry merges the rows of one CDR3 protein and shows their most common DNA and genes. The V and J calls, along with clone size, are taken from TCRdb and not from the paper's own processing. Recorded for this sample are around 20,000 distinct CDR3 sequences; roughly two thirds of them occurred a single time. Of the sample, 6% to 8.5% is held by the ten largest clones.

CDR3 length: 15 amino acids, cysteine to phenylalanine. Solely the CDR3 DNA is kept, with 45 bases framed from the first base. The trim is 1 base for V and 9 bases for J, with a gap of 16 bases between the germline ends. Based on the germline V gene (reference sequence), the CDR1 and CDR2 sequences are LNHDA and SQIVND. The sample's treatment or condition label, in plain terms: approximately nine-day PBMC culture with coronavirus spike peptide pools or control peptides (ViraFEST assay). To expand antigen-specific T cells with peptide pools and then pick out the expanded clonotypes through TCR sequencing, the study relied on the ViraFEST assay. The convalescent patients' positive SARS-CoV-2 PCR tests were from March to December 2020, which was before the Alpha, Beta and Delta variants emerged in the United States. Approximately 2.1 million PBMCs per well were cultured in IMDM with roughly 5.2% human AB serum and roughly 10 IU/ml IL-2, plus 10 ug/ml peptide pools. On days 3 and 7, half of the culture medium was replaced with fresh IL-2-containing medium. After ten to eleven days of culture, CD4+ T cells were isolated by negative selection using the EasySep CD4+ T cell isolation kit. PBMCs were separated from whole blood using Ficoll-Paque Plus gradient centrifugation and then either used fresh or cryopreserved at -140C. In general, triplicate wells were set up for every culture condition.

The chain couples TRBV19 to TRBJ1-5; the D gene is not confidently resolved. Specimen: CD4+ T cells from blood, cultured in vitro. The sequence derives from a human donor who had recovered from COVID-19. The CDR3 loop reads CASSIAHGGGSPQHF. The sequenced DNA: TGTGCCAGTAGTATAGCCCACGGCGGCGGGTCGCCCCAGCATTTT.